These 17 T cell receptor beta chains came from one sample sequenced in a study of identical twins. A single record per CDR3 protein comes from TCRdb applying MiXCR to the 5' RACE reads. This repertoire shows about 900,000 distinct CDR3 sequences, more than 9% found once; its top ten account for around 1.6%. Separately, the same data were catalogued under a study of yellow fever vaccine responses in identical twins.

The sequenced material came from PBMCs. Receptors were obtained from a woman aged 18-29 years in good health.

The chain recombines TRBV27 with TRBJ2-7; 8 bases fit TRBD1. This CDR3 has 14 residues. Germline V lookup: CDR1 MNHEY, CDR2 SMNVEV (reference sequence). The V segment lost 8 bases and the J segment 3 bases; nucleotides outside the gene matches: 9. CDR3 coding DNA: TGTGCCAGCCAAGGTGGACAGGGAGGCTACGAGCAGTACTTC. Protein: CASQGGQGGYEQYF.

The V call is TRBV28, the J call TRBJ2-1; TRBD2 matches 14 bases. Germline CDR1 is MDHEN and CDR2 is SYDVKM. Trimming at V came to 5 bases and at J to 9 bases, leaving 9 bases not matched to a gene. The CDR3 is 16 residues long. CDR3 in amino acids: CASSQPGLAGASEQFF. CDR3 coding DNA: TGTGCCAGCAGTCAGCCGGGACTAGCGGGAGCTAGTGAGCAGTTCTTC.

This clonotype was counted many times. The chain recombines TRBV12-3 or TRBV12-4 with TRBJ2-2, with D maybe TRBD1 (6 bases). V was pared by 3 bases and J by 3 bases, with 14 bases between. This CDR3 region has 16 residues. CDR3 coding DNA: TGTGCCAGCAGTTTCCCTCAGGGGACCCACACCGGGGAGCTGTTTTTT. It specifies CASSFPQGTHTGELFF.

This clonotype showed up just a few times. This sequence joins TRBV2 and TRBJ2-6, with D hard to call. V was shortened by 2 bases and J by 2 bases, with 7 bases between the two germline ends. The CDR3 spans 15 residues. Germline CDR1 reads SNHLY; CDR2 reads FYNNEI. The CDR3 loop is CASSEIPPGANVLTF. The CDR3 region has the DNA TGTGCCAGCAGTGAAATCCCCCCTGGGGCCAACGTCCTGACTTTC.

There are many counts of this clonotype. This chain joins TRBV12-3 or TRBV12-4 and TRBJ2-3, with TRBD2 matching 9 bases. This CDR3 comprises 15 residues. V lost 4 bases, J lost 0 bases, and 2 bases stayed unmatched. The chain's CDR3 is CASSSLAGSTDTQYF. DNA of the CDR3: TGTGCCAGCAGTTCCCTAGCGGGGAGCACAGATACGCAGTATTTT.

This clonotype was detected only a few times. CDR3 region: CATSKQGANTGELFF. DNA for the CDR3: TGTGCCACCAGCAAACAGGGGGCCAACACCGGGGAGCTGTTTTTT. The chain uses TRBV24-1 and TRBJ2-2, with 9 bases lining up with TRBD1. CDR1 KGHDR and CDR2 SFDVKD come from the germline V gene. V was clipped by 7 bases and J by 2 bases; unmatched bases: 4. This CDR3 contains 15 residues.

The chain couples TRBV7-3 to TRBJ2-3; D call uncertain. Germline values: CDR1 SGHTA, CDR2 FQGTGA. The CDR3 is 15 amino acids. V was cut by 0 bases and J by 6 bases, with 13 bases left in between. The CDR3, as DNA: TGTGCCAGCAGCTTAACGTTTCCTGTTAAGGATACGCAGTATTTT. Protein product: CASSLTFPVKDTQYF.

This clonotype has more than one count but fewer than ten. V usage is TRBV20-1 and J usage is TRBJ1-1; D is unclear. The CDR3 loop spans 11 amino acids. Germline V CDR1 and CDR2: DFQATT, SNEGSKA (reference sequence). Deletions cut 6 bases from V and 7 bases from J, with 12 bases between. This chain's CDR3 is CSAAELNEAFF. CDR3 DNA sequence: TGCAGTGCGGCGGAATTGAATGAAGCTTTCTTT.

This clonotype occurred many times. This chain joins TRBV27 and TRBJ1-4; D possibly corresponds to TRBD1 (5 bases). The CDR3 is 16 residues long. V gave up 6 bases and J gave up 3 bases, with 17 bases separating them. CDR1 is MNHEY, CDR2 SMNVEV, per germline (reference sequence). The CDR3 sequence is CASSSAGFLANEKLFF. Here the CDR3 DNA reads TGTGCCAGCAGCTCCGCAGGGTTTTTAGCTAATGAAAAACTGTTTTTT.

The CDR3 sequence: CASSPGQGNNYGYTF. The CDR3 region has the DNA TGTGCCAGCAGCCCCGGACAGGGTAACAACTATGGCTACACCTTC. The chain couples TRBV3-1 to TRBJ1-2; 8 bases are a match to TRBD1. Unmatched junction bases numbered 6, after V lost 4 bases and J lost 2 bases. Germline values: CDR1 LGHDT, CDR2 YNNKEL (reference sequence). This CDR3 comprises 15 residues.

The chain recombines TRBV6-1 with TRBJ2-1; TRBD2 matches 13 bases. The CDR3 consists of 19 residues. From germline, CDR1 is MNHNS and CDR2 SASEGT. V was pared by 5 bases and J by 0 bases, with 10 bases of the junction left unmatched. DNA for the CDR3: TGTGCCAGCAGTATATCCGGGACTAGCGGGATCCCCTCCTACAATGAGCAGTTCTTC. It encodes CASSISGTSGIPSYNEQFF.

The chain is built from TRBV12-3 or TRBV12-4 and TRBJ2-3; 9 bases align to TRBD1. This CDR3 comprises 14 residues. The CDR3 region is CATSDRGGTDTQYF. The CDR3 nucleotides read TGTGCGACCTCCGACAGGGGGGGGACAGATACGCAGTATTTT.

This CDR3 is CSALGGNQPQHF. CDR3 DNA: TGCAGTGCCCTGGGGGGCAATCAGCCCCAGCATTTT. The V gene is TRBV20-1, the J gene TRBJ1-5, with D perhaps matching TRBD1 (5 bases). The CDR3 is 12 amino acids. CDR1 and CDR2 from the germline V gene are DFQATT and SNEGSKA (reference sequence). The ends were cut back, 6 bases at V and 2 bases at J, with 8 bases in the middle.

The CDR3 nucleotides are TGCGCCAGCAGCCCAACTCCGGCAGCGACCACCTACGAGCAGTACTTC. Protein: CASSPTPAATTYEQYF. This rearrangement joins TRBV5-1 to TRBJ2-7; no reliable D call. V dropped 4 bases and J dropped 2 bases, with 19 bases sitting between them. CDR1 and CDR2 from the germline V gene are SGHRS and YFSETQ. The CDR3 has 16 residues.

There are a few counts of this clonotype. V usage is TRBV4-2 and J usage is TRBJ2-7; no firm D call. This CDR3 has 18 residues. Trimming left V 0 bases short and J 1 base short, with 19 bases between. Germline values: CDR1 LGHNA, CDR2 YNFKEQ. CDR3 sequence reads: CASSQDIRDIHLSYEQYV. The DNA for the CDR3 is TGTGCCAGCAGCCAAGATATAAGAGACATCCATTTGTCCTACGAGCAGTACGTC.

The chain is built from TRBV20-1 and TRBJ1-6; TRBD1 aligns across 12 bases. The CDR3 consists of 16 residues. Germline lookup yields CDR1 DFQATT and CDR2 SNEGSKA (reference sequence). V lost 2 bases, J lost 10 bases, and 9 bases stayed unmatched. This chain's CDR3 is CSARKTGTGGRSPLHF. The CDR3 DNA is TGCAGTGCTAGAAAAACCGGGACAGGGGGCCGGTCACCCCTCCACTTT.

This chain joins TRBV3-1 and TRBJ2-1, with D unclear. V dropped 2 bases and J dropped 7 bases, with 9 bases sitting between them. This CDR3 is built from 13 residues. CDR1 is LGHDT and CDR2 is YNNKEL in the germline V gene (reference sequence). CDR3 coding DNA: TGTGCCAGCAGCCAATTTATGGGGAATGAGCAGTTCTTC. Its translation is CASSQFMGNEQFF.